This T cell receptor (beta chain) was sequenced for a study of cytomegalovirus exposure and HLA in healthy donors. Notes on the study in general: The tendency of first-cohort TCR clusters to co-occur in the roughly 130 validation repertoires emerged from a later analysis. CMV antigen specificity was confirmed in vitro for three CMV-associated chains. Most sequenced TCRs were rare (though some public TCRs occurred in many donors). Some 150 TCR beta chains were listed as cytomegalovirus-associated.

TCRdb's copy holds only in-frame clones and misses some; the assay was immunoSEQ multiplex PCR. The table lists 220,000 or so clones, around 90% of them singletons. This CDR3 has 18 residues. Trimming removed 7 bases from V and 0 bases from J; junction bases left unmatched: 11. Germline CDR1 reads SGHRS; CDR2 reads YFSETQ. Of note for this clone: Its antigen is unidentified.

The V gene is TRBV5-1, the J gene TRBJ2-5; 14 bases are a match to TRBD2. The source of this sequence is a woman aged 18-29 years in good health and CMV-seronegative. Sequencing input: PBMCs. CDR3 in amino acids: CASRKRTSGGIYQETQYF. The CDR3 DNA sequence: TGCGCCAGCCGAAAACGGACTAGCGGGGGGATCTACCAAGAGACCCAGTACTTC.